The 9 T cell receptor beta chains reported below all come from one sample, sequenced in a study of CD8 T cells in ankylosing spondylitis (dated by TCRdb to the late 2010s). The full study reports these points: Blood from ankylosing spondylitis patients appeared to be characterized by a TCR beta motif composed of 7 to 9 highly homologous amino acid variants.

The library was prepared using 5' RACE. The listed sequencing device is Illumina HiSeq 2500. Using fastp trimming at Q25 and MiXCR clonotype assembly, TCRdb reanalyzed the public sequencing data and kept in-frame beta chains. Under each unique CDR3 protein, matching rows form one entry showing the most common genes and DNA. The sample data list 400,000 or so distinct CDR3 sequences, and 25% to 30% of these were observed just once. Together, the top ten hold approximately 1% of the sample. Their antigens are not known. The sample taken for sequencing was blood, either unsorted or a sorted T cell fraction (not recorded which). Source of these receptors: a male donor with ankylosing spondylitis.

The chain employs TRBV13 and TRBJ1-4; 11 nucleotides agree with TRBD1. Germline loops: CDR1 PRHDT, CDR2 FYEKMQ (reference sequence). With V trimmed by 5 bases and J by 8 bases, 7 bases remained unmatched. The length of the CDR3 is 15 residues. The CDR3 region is CASSPRGQGVEKLFF. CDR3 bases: TGTGCCAGCAGCCCGCGGGGACAGGGGGTCGAAAAACTGTTTTTT.

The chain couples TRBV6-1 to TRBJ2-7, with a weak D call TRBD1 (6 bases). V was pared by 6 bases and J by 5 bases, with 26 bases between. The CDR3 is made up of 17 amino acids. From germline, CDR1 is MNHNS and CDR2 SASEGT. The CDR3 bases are TGTGCCAGCAGCCCCCGTCGAAGGGGGTCGTCCCCTCACGAGCAGTACTTC. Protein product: CASSPRRRGSSPHEQYF.

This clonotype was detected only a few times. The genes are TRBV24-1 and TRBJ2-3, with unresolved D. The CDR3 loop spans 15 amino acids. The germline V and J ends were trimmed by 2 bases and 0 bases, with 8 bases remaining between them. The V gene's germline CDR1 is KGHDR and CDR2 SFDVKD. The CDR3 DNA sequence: TGTGCCACCAGTGATTATATTGGGAGCACAGATACGCAGTATTTT. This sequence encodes CATSDYIGSTDTQYF.

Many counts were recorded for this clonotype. CDR3 sequence (DNA): TGTGCCAGCAGGATAGCGGGAGGGGGGGAGACCCAGTACTTC. It codes for CASRIAGGGETQYF. The chain links TRBV12-3 or TRBV12-4 to TRBJ2-5, with 11 nucleotides matching TRBD2. The CDR3 is 14 amino acids. V dropped 6 bases and J dropped 5; count of bases not matched to a gene: 5.

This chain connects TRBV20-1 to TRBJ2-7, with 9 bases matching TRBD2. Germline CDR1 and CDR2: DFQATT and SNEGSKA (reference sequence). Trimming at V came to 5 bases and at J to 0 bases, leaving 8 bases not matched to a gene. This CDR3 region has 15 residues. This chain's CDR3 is CSALGTSLSSYEQYF. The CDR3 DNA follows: TGCAGTGCTTTGGGGACTAGCTTAAGCTCCTACGAGCAGTACTTC.

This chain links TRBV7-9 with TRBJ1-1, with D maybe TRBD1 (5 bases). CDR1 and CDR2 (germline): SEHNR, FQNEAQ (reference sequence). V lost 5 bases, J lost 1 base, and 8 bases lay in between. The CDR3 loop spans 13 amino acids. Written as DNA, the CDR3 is TGTGCCAGCAGCCGGGACGGGAACACTGAAGCTTTCTTT. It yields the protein CASSRDGNTEAFF.

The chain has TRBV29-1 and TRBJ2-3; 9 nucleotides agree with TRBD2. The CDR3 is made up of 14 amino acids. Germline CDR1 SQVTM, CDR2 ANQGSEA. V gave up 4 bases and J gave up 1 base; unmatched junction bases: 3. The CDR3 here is CSVGKREGTDTQYF. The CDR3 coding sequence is TGCAGCGTTGGAAAGCGGGAGGGCACAGATACGCAGTATTTT.

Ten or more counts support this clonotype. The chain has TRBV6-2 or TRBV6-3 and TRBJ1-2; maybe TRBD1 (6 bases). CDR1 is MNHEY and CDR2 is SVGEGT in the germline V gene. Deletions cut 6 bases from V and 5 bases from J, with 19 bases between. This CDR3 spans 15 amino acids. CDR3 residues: CASSRRTAAQYGYTF. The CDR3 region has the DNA TGTGCCAGCAGCCGCAGGACAGCGGCCCAGTATGGCTACACCTTC.

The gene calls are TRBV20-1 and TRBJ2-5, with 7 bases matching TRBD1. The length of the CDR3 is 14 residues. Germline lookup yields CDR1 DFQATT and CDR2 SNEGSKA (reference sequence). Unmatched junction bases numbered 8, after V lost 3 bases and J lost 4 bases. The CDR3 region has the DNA TGCAGTGCTAGGGACAGGCCGGGCGTAGAGACCCAGTACTTC. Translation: CSARDRPGVETQYF.